The sequence of this T cell receptor beta chain was determined in a study of blood T cell repertoires in COVID-19. Study background: The United States, Italy and Spain supplied acute and convalescent COVID-19 samples. PBMCs, B-cell-depleted T cells, or T cells were the source of the cDNA or gDNA that made up the material.

The method was immunoSEQ multiplex PCR; TCRdb's version includes in-frame clones alone and lacks a portion of them. The sample consists of around 440,000 clones, around 89% of them appearing once. This CDR3 contains 18 residues. Trimming took 4 bases from V and 4 from J, leaving 24 bases between them. Germline V gives CDR1 MNHEY, CDR2 SVGEGT. The chain uses TRBV6-2 or TRBV6-3 and TRBJ2-3; TRBD1 is a possible D gene (6 bases). Sequencing was performed on peripheral blood. This TCR was sampled from a woman between 45 and 65 years old with COVID-19, enrolled during active disease. In DNA, the CDR3 is TGTGCCAGCAGTTTGGATCCGACCGCCAGGGGCATCGCAGATACGCAGTATTTT. Translation gives CASSLDPTARGIADTQYF.